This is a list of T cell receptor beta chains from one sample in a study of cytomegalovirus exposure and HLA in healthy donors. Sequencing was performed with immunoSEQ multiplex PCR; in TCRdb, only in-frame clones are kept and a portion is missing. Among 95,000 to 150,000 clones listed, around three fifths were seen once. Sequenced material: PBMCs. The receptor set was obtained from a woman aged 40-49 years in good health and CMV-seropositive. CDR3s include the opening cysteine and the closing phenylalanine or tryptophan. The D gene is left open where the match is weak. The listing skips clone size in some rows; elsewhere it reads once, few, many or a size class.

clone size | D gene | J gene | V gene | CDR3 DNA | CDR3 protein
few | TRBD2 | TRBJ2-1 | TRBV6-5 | TGTGCCAGCAGTTACTCCAAGCGGGGGTACAATGAGCAGTTCTTC | CASSYSKRGYNEQFF
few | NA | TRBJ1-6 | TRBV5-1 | TGCGCCAGCAGCTTGGAGCCAGGGGCCCCTAATTCACCCCTCCACTTT | CASSLEPGAPNSPLHF
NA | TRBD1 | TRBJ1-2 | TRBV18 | TGTGCCAGCTCACCAGGACAGGGGAATGGCTACACCTTC | CASSPGQGNGYTF
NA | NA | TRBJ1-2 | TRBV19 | TGTGCCAGTAGCGCGCGGAGCACGTCAAGCTATGGCTACACCTTC | CASSARSTSSYGYTF
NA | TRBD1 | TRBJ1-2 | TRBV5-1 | TGCGCCAGCAGCAAGGGACAGGATCAGGGCTATGGCTACACCTTC | CASSKGQDQGYGYTF
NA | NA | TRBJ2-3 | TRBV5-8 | TGTGCCAGCAGCGTGACACGGTATTTT | CASSVTRYF
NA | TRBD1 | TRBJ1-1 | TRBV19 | TGTGCCAGTAGTGTCCTCCCGGGACAGGGGGGCACTGAAGCTTTCTTT | CASSVLPGQGGTEAFF
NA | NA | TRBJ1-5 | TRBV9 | TGTGCCAGCAGCAGACCCCGGGGAGACAATCAGCCCCAGCATTTT | CASSRPRGDNQPQHF
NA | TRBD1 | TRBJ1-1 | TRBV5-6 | TGTGCCAGCAGCTCCGACCGGGACAGGGGAGCGAACACTGAAGCTTTCTTT | CASSSDRDRGANTEAFF
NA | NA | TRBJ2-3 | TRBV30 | TGTGCCTGGAGTGTAGGGTCTAGGGGTGATACGCAGTATTTT | CAWSVGSRGDTQYF
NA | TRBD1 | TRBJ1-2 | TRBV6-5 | TGTGCCAGCAGCATGACAGGGAACTATGGCTACACCTTC | CASSMTGNYGYTF
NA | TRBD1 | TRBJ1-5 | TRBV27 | TGTGCCAGTGGCTCAGGGGGCTACGGCAATCAGCCCCAGCATTTT | CASGSGGYGNQPQHF
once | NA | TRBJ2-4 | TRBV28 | TGTGCCAGCTCCGCGGGGACGATTAAAAACATTCAGTACTTC | CASSAGTIKNIQYF
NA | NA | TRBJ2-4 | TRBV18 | TGTGCCAGCTCAGCAAAGATTGGTAGCGGCTCTTTAGCCAAAAACATTCAGTACTTC | CASSAKIGSGSLAKNIQYF
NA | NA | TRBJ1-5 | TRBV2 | TGTGCCAGCAGTGGGACAGAAAATCAGCCCCAGCATTTT | CASSGTENQPQHF
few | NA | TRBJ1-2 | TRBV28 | TGTGCCAGCAGAATACAGGGCTTTGGCTACACCTTC | CASRIQGFGYTF
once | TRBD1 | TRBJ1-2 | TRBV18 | TGTGCCAGCTCACCACATGAACCACAGGGGAACTATGGCTACACCTTC | CASSPHEPQGNYGYTF
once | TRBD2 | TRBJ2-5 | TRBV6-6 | TGTGCCAGCAGGATAGCGGGAGGGCAGGTAGAGACCCAGTACTTC | CASRIAGGQVETQYF
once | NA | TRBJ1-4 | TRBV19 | TGTGCCAGTAGCTACCCCCCGACGGAGGAAAAACTGTTTTTT | CASSYPPTEEKLFF
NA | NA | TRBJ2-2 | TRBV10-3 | TGTGCCATCAGTGAGTCACAGGGCGTCACCGGGGAGCTGTTTTTT | CAISESQGVTGELFF
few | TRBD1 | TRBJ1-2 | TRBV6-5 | TGTGCCAGCAGTTCAGCGATGACAGGGGCGGCCTATGGCTACACCTTC | CASSSAMTGAAYGYTF
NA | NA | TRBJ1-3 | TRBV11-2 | TGTGCCAGCAGTCGCCTATCTGGAAACACCATATATTTT | CASSRLSGNTIYF
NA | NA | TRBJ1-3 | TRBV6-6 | TGTGCCAGCAGAAGCAACTCTGGAAACACCATATATTTT | CASRSNSGNTIYF
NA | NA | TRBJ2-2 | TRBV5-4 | TGTGCCAGCAGCCTTAGCACCGGGGAGCTGTTTTTT | CASSLSTGELFF
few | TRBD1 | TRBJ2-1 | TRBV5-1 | TGCGCCAGCAGCGGCACAGTGGGACAGGCAAACAATGAGCAGTTCTTC | CASSGTVGQANNEQFF
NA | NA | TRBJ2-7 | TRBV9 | TGTGCCAGCAGCGTACGCGAGCAGTACTTC | CASSVREQYF
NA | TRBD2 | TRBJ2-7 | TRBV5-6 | TGTGCCAGCAGCTTTCTAGCGGGAGGGATAAACGAGCAGTACTTC | CASSFLAGGINEQYF
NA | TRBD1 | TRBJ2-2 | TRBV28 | TGTGCCAGCAGTTTCCAGGGGGTTAACACCGGGGAGCTGTTTTTT | CASSFQGVNTGELFF
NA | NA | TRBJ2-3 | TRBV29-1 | TGCAGCGTTGGAATTGGGCGGCCCAGCGGAGGAAGCACAGATACGCAGTATTTT | CSVGIGRPSGGSTDTQYF
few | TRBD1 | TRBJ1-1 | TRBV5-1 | TGCGCCAGCAGCTTGGCCGGGACAGGGTTGAACACTGAAGCTTTCTTT | CASSLAGTGLNTEAFF